Below, 32 T cell receptor beta chains from the same sample are listed, as sequenced in a study of cytomegalovirus exposure and HLA in healthy donors. Sequenced by immunoSEQ multiplex PCR; TCRdb stores in-frame clones only, minus some. Of some 100,000 clones in the sample, roughly nine tenths were seen once. Sequencing was carried out using PBMCs. The receptor set was obtained from a man aged 18-30 years in good health and CMV-seropositive.

The gene calls are TRBV11-2 and TRBJ1-2; 8 bases match TRBD1. CDR3 length: 15 residues. V was clipped by 5 bases and J by 6 bases; unmatched bases: 11. Germline CDR1 SGHAT, CDR2 FQNNGV. Written as DNA, the CDR3 is TGTGCCAGCAGCCCCCGACAGGGGCTGGGTGATGGCTACACCTTC. Its protein is CASSPRQGLGDGYTF.

The rearrangement links TRBV28 to TRBJ1-5; D possibly corresponds to TRBD1 (5 bases). In germline, CDR1 is MDHEN, CDR2 SYDVKM. Between the trimmed V and J ends, which lost 1 base and 4 bases, there was a span of 8 bases. The CDR3 length is 14 residues. CDR3 nucleotides: TGTGCCAGCAGTTTATCGGGGGTAAATCAGCCCCAGCATTTT. Protein sequence: CASSLSGVNQPQHF.

In its sample, this clone was seen once. This chain joins TRBV27 and TRBJ2-7; 9 positions match TRBD2. With 6 bases clipped from V and 0 bases from J, the junction kept 6 bases outside the gene matches. Germline V gene lookup returns CDR1 MNHEY and CDR2 SMNVEV (reference sequence). The CDR3 has 15 residues. The CDR3 reads CASSSLSGGSYEQYF. For the CDR3, the DNA is TGTGCCAGCAGCTCCCTTAGCGGGGGCTCCTACGAGCAGTACTTC.

This sequence joins TRBV4-1 and TRBJ1-3; unclear D gene. There are 16 residues in the CDR3. From germline, CDR1 is MGHRA and CDR2 YSYEKL. V was clipped by 0 bases and J by 0 bases, with 9 bases between them. The CDR3 region is CASSQESRHSGNTIYF. In nucleotides, the CDR3 is TGCGCCAGCAGCCAAGAATCTCGACACTCTGGAAACACCATATATTTT.

V and J are TRBV27 and TRBJ1-1; perhaps TRBD1 as D (6 bases). The germline V gene encodes CDR1 MNHEY and CDR2 SMNVEV (reference sequence). This CDR3 is 15 amino acids long. V shed 3 bases and J shed 3 bases, with 14 bases lying between them. CDR3: CASSFGGGAYTEAFF. CDR3 DNA sequence: TGTGCCAGCAGTTTTGGCGGGGGCGCGTACACTGAAGCTTTCTTT.

This chain links TRBV12-5 with TRBJ1-1, with unresolved D. V shed 0 bases and J shed 1 base, with 15 bases lying between them. Germline V lookup: CDR1 LGHNT, CDR2 FRNRAP. The CDR3 sequence is 17 residues long. In nucleotides, the CDR3 is TGTGCTAGTGGTTTGGTACGGCTCACTGAGGCGAACACTGAAGCTTTCTTT. Its translation is CASGLVRLTEANTEAFF.

This chain connects TRBV19 to TRBJ2-5; 9 nucleotides match TRBD1. J gave up 5 bases and V 4 bases, and 8 bases lay outside the gene matches. The CDR3 consists of 15 residues. CDR1 and CDR2 (germline): LNHDA, SQIVND (reference sequence). The CDR3 sequence is CASSTQTGGRETQYF. The CDR3 DNA sequence: TGTGCCAGTAGTACCCAAACAGGGGGCAGGGAGACCCAGTACTTC.

The chain carries TRBV5-6 and TRBJ2-7; 7 nucleotides agree with TRBD1. V was pared by 1 base and J by 0 bases, with 7 bases of the junction left unmatched. The CDR3 has 16 residues. Germline V lookup: CDR1 SGHDT, CDR2 YYEEEE. DNA for the CDR3: TGTGCCAGCAGCTTGTTGGGACAGTTCAGCTCCTACGAGCAGTACTTC. Amino acid sequence: CASSLLGQFSSYEQYF.

This chain connects TRBV6-6 to TRBJ1-6; D is undetermined. The CDR3 covers 11 residues. Germline CDR1 is MNHNY and CDR2 is SVGAGI (reference sequence). With 6 bases removed from V and 6 bases from J, the gap between germline ends came to 3 bases. The CDR3 DNA sequence: TGTGCCAGCAGGGCTAATTCACCCCTCCACTTT. Amino acids: CASRANSPLHF.

The chain joins TRBV4-1 to TRBJ1-4; maybe TRBD1 (5 bases). V dropped 0 bases and J dropped 6 bases, with 14 bases sitting between them. This CDR3 contains 16 residues. Germline assignment: CDR1 MGHRA and CDR2 YSYEKL. The CDR3, as DNA: TGCGCCAGCAGCCAAGAAGTGACAGCAGATTATGAAAAACTGTTTTTT. This translates into CASSQEVTADYEKLFF.

J is TRBJ1-1 and V is TRBV10-2; D uncertain. The CDR3 consists of 12 residues. Trimming stripped 4 bases from V and 0 bases from J, with 3 bases between. Germline assignment: CDR1 WSHSY and CDR2 SAAADI. The DNA for the CDR3 is TGCGCCAGCAGTGCCATGAACACTGAAGCTTTCTTT. Encoded protein: CASSAMNTEAFF.

The V call is TRBV7-9, the J call TRBJ2-1; D may be TRBD2 (6 bases). Deletions cut 5 bases from V and 5 bases from J, with 19 bases between. From germline, CDR1 is SEHNR and CDR2 FQNEAQ (reference sequence). The length of the CDR3 is 16 residues. The CDR3 nucleotides are TGTGCCAGCAGCGGGACCGAGAGTCGGGGGAACAATGAGCAGTTCTTC. The encoded protein is CASSGTESRGNNEQFF.

The chain recombines TRBV19 with TRBJ2-5; D might be TRBD1 (6 bases). V shed 6 bases and J shed 5 bases, with 16 bases lying between them. This CDR3 contains 14 residues. The germline V gene encodes CDR1 LNHDA and CDR2 SQIVND (reference sequence). The CDR3 loop reads CASRYRVGLETQYF. CDR3 DNA sequence: TGTGCCAGTAGGTACAGGGTGGGTCTGGAGACCCAGTACTTC.

This clone appeared once. The rearrangement joins TRBV28 to TRBJ1-2, with a tentative D call TRBD1 (6 bases). From germline, CDR1 is MDHEN and CDR2 SYDVKM. The CDR3 runs 12 residues. V lost 7 bases, J lost 8 bases, and 14 bases lay in between. In DNA, the CDR3 is TGTGCCAGCACCTTGGGGGGGACAGGCTACACCTTC. Its protein product is CASTLGGTGYTF.

CDR3 sequence (DNA): TGTGCCAGCAGTTACTTCGGCGGAACCACAGATACGCAGTATTTT. Amino acids: CASSYFGGTTDTQYF. V usage is TRBV6-6 and J usage is TRBJ2-3; D unclear. Between the trimmed V and J ends, which lost 1 base and 2 bases, there was a span of 10 bases. The germline gives CDR1 MNHNY, CDR2 SVGAGI (reference sequence). The CDR3 is 15 residues long.

V is TRBV5-1 and J is TRBJ1-2, with 10 bases matching TRBD1. CDR1 and CDR2 from the germline V gene are SGHRS and YFSETQ. This CDR3 is 14 amino acids long. With 4 bases clipped from V and 3 bases from J, the junction kept 3 bases outside the gene matches. For the CDR3, the DNA is TGCGCCAGCAGCCGGGGACAGGGGCACTATGGCTACACCTTC. It codes for CASSRGQGHYGYTF.

This rearrangement joins TRBV7-9 to TRBJ1-1, with D perhaps matching TRBD1 (5 bases). The germline V gene encodes CDR1 SEHNR and CDR2 FQNEAQ (reference sequence). The CDR3 has 17 amino acids. V shed 0 bases and J shed 4 bases, with 18 bases lying between them. The CDR3 loop reads CASSLAIRGFGGTEAFF. As DNA, the CDR3 is TGTGCCAGCAGCTTAGCAATCCGGGGGTTTGGGGGCACTGAAGCTTTCTTT.

This chain links TRBV4-2 with TRBJ2-7, with 8 bases matching TRBD1. J was trimmed by 4 bases and V by 1 base; bases with no gene match: 9. Germline values: CDR1 LGHNA, CDR2 YNFKEQ. This CDR3 comprises 16 residues. CDR3 DNA: TGTGCCAGCAGCCAAGGGTCTGGGACAGGAGAATACGAGCAGTACTTC. Translating it yields CASSQGSGTGEYEQYF.

V and J are TRBV28 and TRBJ1-5; 12 nucleotides agree with TRBD1. CDR3 length: 15 amino acids. J lost 5 bases, V lost 7 bases, and 6 bases had no gene match. CDR1 is MDHEN and CDR2 is SYDVKM in the germline V gene. CDR3 sequence: CASKMGQGAYQPQHF. The CDR3 DNA follows: TGTGCCAGCAAAATGGGACAGGGGGCATATCAGCCCCAGCATTTT.

The chain joins TRBV6-1 to TRBJ1-6, with a weak D call TRBD1 (6 bases). Trimming took off 4 bases at V and 0 bases at J, with 13 bases between the two ends. The CDR3 is 17 residues long. Germline CDR1 is MNHNS and CDR2 is SASEGT. The CDR3 protein is CASSATGQSSYNSPLHF. CDR3 nucleotides: TGTGCCAGCAGTGCGACAGGACAGAGCTCCTATAATTCACCCCTCCACTTT.

In DNA form, the CDR3 reads TGTGCCAGCAGCGCGGACAGGGGACACACAGATACGCAGTATTTT. Protein sequence: CASSADRGHTDTQYF. V and J are TRBV2 and TRBJ2-3, with TRBD1 identical over 9 bases. J gave up 2 bases and V 6 bases, and 6 bases lay outside the gene matches. In germline, CDR1 is SNHLY, CDR2 FYNNEI. The CDR3 consists of 15 residues.

CDR3 sequence: CASSLPADYEQYF. The CDR3 DNA is TGTGCCAGCAGCCTCCCAGCGGACTACGAGCAGTACTTC. The chain links TRBV5-6 to TRBJ2-7; tentative D call: TRBD2 (5 bases). This CDR3 has 13 amino acids. V was pared by 4 bases and J by 3 bases, with 11 bases between. Per the germline V gene, CDR1 is SGHDT and CDR2 is YYEEEE.

CDR3 bases: TGTGCCAGCAGCTATGACAGGGGAAGAGGCACTGAAGCTTTCTTT. It specifies CASSYDRGRGTEAFF. The chain combines TRBV2 with TRBJ1-1, with 8 bases fitting TRBD1. The CDR3 spans 15 residues. Germline V gene lookup returns CDR1 SNHLY and CDR2 FYNNEI. J gave up 4 bases and V 6 bases, and 10 bases lay outside the gene matches.

The genes are TRBV5-1 and TRBJ1-4; possibly TRBD1 for D (5 bases). Trimming took off 3 bases at V and 8 bases at J, with 14 bases between the two ends. The V gene's germline CDR1 is SGHRS and CDR2 YFSETQ. The CDR3 consists of 14 residues. DNA of the CDR3: TGCGCCAGCAGCTGGGGGGACTATGGAGAAAAACTGTTTTTT. This encodes CASSWGDYGEKLFF.

J is TRBJ2-6 and V is TRBV7-9; TRBD2 might be the D (6 bases). There are 15 residues in the CDR3. Germline V CDR1 and CDR2: SEHNR, FQNEAQ (reference sequence). Trimming left V 3 bases short and J 2 bases short, with 8 bases between. CDR3 amino acids: CASSLGGAGANVLTF. The CDR3 bases are TGTGCCAGCAGCTTGGGGGGTGCTGGGGCCAACGTCCTGACTTTC.

The gene calls are TRBV7-9 and TRBJ2-1, with 10 nucleotides matching TRBD2. Germline loops: CDR1 SEHNR, CDR2 FQNEAQ (reference sequence). V gave up 5 bases and J gave up 7 bases; unmatched junction bases: 14. The CDR3 has 17 residues. CDR3 nucleotide sequence: TGTGCCAGCAGCCCCACCCCTCCCCCTAGCGGGGGAAATGAGCAGTTCTTC. Translation gives CASSPTPPPSGGNEQFF. The full variable domain, in which reference TRBV7-9 and TRBJ2-1 provide the parts outside the CDR3, is DTGVSQNPRHKITKRGQNVTFRCDPISEHNRLYWYRQTLGQGPEFLTYFQNEAQLEKSRLLSDRFSAERPKGSFSTLEIQRTEQGDSAMYLCASSPTPPPSGGNEQFFGPGTRLTVL.

The V and J genes are TRBV19 and TRBJ2-3, with D perhaps matching TRBD1 (6 bases). Per germline, CDR1 LNHDA and CDR2 SQIVND (reference sequence). Trimming pared 5 bases from V and 2 bases from J, leaving 17 bases between. The CDR3 covers 16 residues. CDR3 DNA sequence: TGTGCCAGTAGTGTCCCGGGACACCTAATCACAGATACGCAGTATTTT. This codes for CASSVPGHLITDTQYF.

The CDR3 DNA sequence: TGTGCCATCAGTGAGCCTCCGGGACAGGGGAAAACAGAGACCCAGTACTTC. Protein sequence: CAISEPPGQGKTETQYF. J is TRBJ2-5 and V is TRBV10-3; 10 nucleotides match TRBD1. Per the germline V gene, CDR1 is ENHRY and CDR2 is SYGVKD. CDR3 length equals 17 residues. V shed 2 bases, J shed 4 bases, and the junction held 10 bases outside the gene matches.

The chain couples TRBV5-1 to TRBJ1-1; D possibly corresponds to TRBD1 (6 bases). V was shortened by 3 bases and J by 6 bases, with 15 bases between the two germline ends. CDR3 length equals 14 residues. CDR1 SGHRS and CDR2 YFSETQ come from the germline V gene. For the CDR3, the DNA is TGCGCCAGCAGCTCGGAACAGGGTTTGGCTGAAGCTTTCTTT. This translates into CASSSEQGLAEAFF.

This clone was observed a single time. The rearrangement joins TRBV27 to TRBJ2-7, with TRBD2 matching 7 bases. The CDR3 is made up of 15 amino acids. Trimming cost V 6 bases and J 2 bases; bases outside gene matches: 10. In germline, CDR1 is MNHEY, CDR2 SMNVEV (reference sequence). The CDR3: CASSRLGGSPYEQYF. For the CDR3, the DNA is TGTGCCAGCAGCCGTCTCGGGGGGTCCCCCTACGAGCAGTACTTC.

The rearrangement links TRBV5-1 to TRBJ2-5; 7 bases are shared with TRBD1. Germline V gene lookup returns CDR1 SGHRS and CDR2 YFSETQ. This CDR3 has 14 residues. With V trimmed by 1 base and J by 4 bases, 4 bases remained unmatched. CDR3 coding DNA: TGCGCCAGCAGCTTGTGGGACAGAGGAGAGACCCAGTACTTC. Translated: CASSLWDRGETQYF.

This chain connects TRBV4-2 to TRBJ2-5; TRBD2 agrees at 9 bases. V shed 1 base, J shed 4 bases, and the junction held 7 bases outside the gene matches. CDR3 length: 16 amino acids. Germline CDR1 is LGHNA and CDR2 is YNFKEQ. CDR3 in DNA: TGTGCCAGCAGCCAAGTAGCGGGCGGGAGGGCAGAGACCCAGTACTTC. Encoded protein: CASSQVAGGRAETQYF.